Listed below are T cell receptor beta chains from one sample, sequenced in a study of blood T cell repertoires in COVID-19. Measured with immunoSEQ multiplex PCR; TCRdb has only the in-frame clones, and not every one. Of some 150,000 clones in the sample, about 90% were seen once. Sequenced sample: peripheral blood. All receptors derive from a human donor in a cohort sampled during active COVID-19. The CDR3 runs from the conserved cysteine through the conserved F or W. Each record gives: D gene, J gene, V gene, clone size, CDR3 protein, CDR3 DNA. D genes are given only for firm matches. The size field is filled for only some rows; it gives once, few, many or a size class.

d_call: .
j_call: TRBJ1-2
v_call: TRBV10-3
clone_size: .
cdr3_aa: CAISFGDTDYGYTF
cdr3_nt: TGTGCCATCAGTTTTGGGGACACGGACTATGGCTACACCTTC

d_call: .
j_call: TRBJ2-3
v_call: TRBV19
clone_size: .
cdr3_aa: CASSSSGTPYTDTQYF
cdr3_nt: TGTGCCAGTAGTTCATCCGGGACTCCTTACACAGATACGCAGTATTTT

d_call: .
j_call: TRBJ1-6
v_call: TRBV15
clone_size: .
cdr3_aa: CATSREQGDSPLHF
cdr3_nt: TGTGCCACCAGCAGAGAACAGGGAGATTCACCCCTCCACTTT

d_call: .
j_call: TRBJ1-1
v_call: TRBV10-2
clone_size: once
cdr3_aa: CASSANLNTEAFF
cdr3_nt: TGCGCCAGCAGTGCTAACCTGAACACTGAAGCTTTCTTT

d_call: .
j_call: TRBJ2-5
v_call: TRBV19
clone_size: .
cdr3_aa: CASSIPGLNQETQYF
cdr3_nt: TGTGCCAGTAGTATACCCGGACTGAATCAAGAGACCCAGTACTTC

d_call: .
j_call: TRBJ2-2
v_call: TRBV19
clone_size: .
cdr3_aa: CATPSPTANTGELFF
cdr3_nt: TGTGCCACCCCGTCGCCGACAGCGAACACCGGGGAGCTGTTTTTT

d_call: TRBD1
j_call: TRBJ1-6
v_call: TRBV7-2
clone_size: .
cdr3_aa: CASSPQDRGGSPLHF
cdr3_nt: TGTGCCAGCAGCCCCCAGGACAGGGGTGGTTCACCCCTCCACTTT

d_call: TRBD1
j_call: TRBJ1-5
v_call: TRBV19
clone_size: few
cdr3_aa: CASSYRDSSNQPQHF
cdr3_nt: TGTGCCAGTAGTTACCGGGACAGTAGCAATCAGCCCCAGCATTTT

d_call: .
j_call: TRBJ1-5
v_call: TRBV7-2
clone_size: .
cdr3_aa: CASSLASRPRRQPQHF
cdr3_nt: TGTGCCAGCAGCTTAGCGTCTAGGCCCCGGAGGCAGCCCCAGCATTTT

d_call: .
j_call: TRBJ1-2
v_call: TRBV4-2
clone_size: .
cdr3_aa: CASSEERDLGGYTF
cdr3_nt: TGTGCCAGCAGCGAAGAGCGGGACCTCGGTGGCTACACCTTC

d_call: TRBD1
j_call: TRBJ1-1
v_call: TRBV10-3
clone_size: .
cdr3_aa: CAISEPGTGGRWAFF
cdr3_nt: TGTGCCATCAGTGAGCCCGGGACAGGGGGTAGGTGGGCTTTCTTT

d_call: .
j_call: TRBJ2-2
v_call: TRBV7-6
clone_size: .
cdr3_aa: CASSLVAGEGTGELFF
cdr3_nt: TGTGCCAGCAGCTTAGTGGCAGGGGAGGGTACCGGGGAGCTGTTTTTT

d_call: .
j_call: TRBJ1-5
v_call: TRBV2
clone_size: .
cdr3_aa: CASSERGLGNQPQHF
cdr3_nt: TGTGCCAGCAGTGAACGAGGGCTCGGCAATCAGCCCCAGCATTTT

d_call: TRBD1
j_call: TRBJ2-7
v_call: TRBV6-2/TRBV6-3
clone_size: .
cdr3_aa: CASSYLPGTGNYEQYF
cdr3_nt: TGTGCCAGCAGTTATCTCCCCGGGACAGGGAACTACGAGCAGTACTTC

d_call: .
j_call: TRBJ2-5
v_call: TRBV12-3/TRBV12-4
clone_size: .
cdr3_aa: CASSRGFRETQYF
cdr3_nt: TGTGCCAGCAGTCGGGGGTTCCGGGAGACCCAGTACTTC

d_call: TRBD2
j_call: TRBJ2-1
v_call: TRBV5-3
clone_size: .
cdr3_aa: CARSLGLAGGLPGEQFF
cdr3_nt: TGTGCCAGAAGCTTGGGACTAGCGGGAGGGCTCCCCGGTGAGCAGTTCTTC